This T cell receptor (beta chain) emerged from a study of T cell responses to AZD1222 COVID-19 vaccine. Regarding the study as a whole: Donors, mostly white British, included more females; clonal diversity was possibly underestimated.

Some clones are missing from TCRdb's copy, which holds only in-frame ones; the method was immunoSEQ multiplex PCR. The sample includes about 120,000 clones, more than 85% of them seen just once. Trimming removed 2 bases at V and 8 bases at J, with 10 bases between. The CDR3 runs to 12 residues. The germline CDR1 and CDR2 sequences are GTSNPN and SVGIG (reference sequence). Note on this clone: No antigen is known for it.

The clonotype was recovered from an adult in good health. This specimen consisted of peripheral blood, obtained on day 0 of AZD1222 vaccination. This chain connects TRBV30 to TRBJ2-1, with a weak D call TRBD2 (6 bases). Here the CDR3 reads CAWSPRDYEQFF. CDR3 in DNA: TGTGCCTGGAGTCCCCGGGACTATGAGCAGTTCTTC.